What follows are 16 T cell receptor beta chains derived from one specimen sequenced in a study of blood T cell repertoires in COVID-19. The protocol was immunoSEQ multiplex PCR, while the TCRdb copy is restricted to in-frame clones and leaves out a portion. The sample consists of about 300,000 clones, roughly nine tenths of them appearing once. The specimen sequenced was peripheral blood. Receptors were obtained from a man aged 18 to 29 who had recovered from COVID-19.

The chain recombines TRBV27 with TRBJ2-1; the match to TRBD2 covers 8 bases. From germline, CDR1 is MNHEY and CDR2 SMNVEV (reference sequence). The CDR3 runs to 18 residues. V was clipped by 3 bases and J by 2 bases; unmatched bases: 12. CDR3 residues: CASSFTVPAGVAYNEQFF. CDR3 DNA: TGTGCCAGCAGTTTTACCGTCCCAGCGGGAGTGGCCTACAATGAGCAGTTCTTC.

The V and J genes are TRBV7-9 and TRBJ2-7; D possibly corresponds to TRBD1 (6 bases). The germline V gene has CDR1 SEHNR and CDR2 FQNEAQ (reference sequence). The CDR3 extends over 16 amino acids. V shed 0 bases and J shed 5 bases, with 17 bases lying between them. This CDR3 is CASSLAITGKDDEQYF. DNA for the CDR3: TGTGCCAGCAGCTTAGCTATTACAGGGAAGGATGACGAGCAGTACTTC.

The chain employs TRBV19 and TRBJ2-1; 11 bases fit TRBD2. The length of the CDR3 is 16 residues. V lost 1 base to trimming and J lost 9 bases; unmatched junction nucleotides: 8. Germline V gene sequence: CDR1 LNHDA, CDR2 SQIVND (reference sequence). The CDR3 coding sequence is TGTGCCAGTAGTATAGCGACTAGCGGGATTGGGGCTGAGCAGTTCTTC. It is translated as CASSIATSGIGAEQFF.

CDR3 coding DNA: TGTGCCAGCAGCGGCACCACCGGGGGCGGGAGTGAAGCTTTCTTT. Its protein is CASSGTTGGGSEAFF. The V call is TRBV7-8, the J call TRBJ1-1; tentative D call: TRBD1 (6 bases). CDR1 is SGHVS and CDR2 is FQNEAQ in the germline V gene. The CDR3 consists of 15 residues. Trimming stripped 5 bases from V and 7 bases from J, with 20 bases between. The whole variable domain, remainder taken from reference TRBV7-8 and TRBJ1-1, is GAGVSQSPRYKVAKRGQDVALRCDPISGHVSLFWYQQALGQGPEFLTYFQNEAQLDKSGLPSDRFFAERPEGSVSTLKIQRTQQEDSAVYLCASSGTTGGGSEAFFGQGTRLTVV.

This sequence joins TRBV5-4 and TRBJ1-2; 7 nucleotides agree with TRBD1. This CDR3 spans 17 amino acids. Germline trimming cut 1 base from V and 5 bases from J; bases unmatched to any gene: 14. Germline values: CDR1 SGHNT, CDR2 YYREEE (reference sequence). The CDR3 sequence is CASSLRQGGVGSYGYTF. The CDR3 coding sequence is TGTGCCAGCAGCTTGAGACAGGGTGGGGTAGGGTCTTATGGCTACACCTTC. Drawing the rest from reference TRBV5-4 and TRBJ1-2, the complete variable domain is ETGVTQSPTHLIKTRGQQVTLRCSSQSGHNTVSWYQQALGQGPQFIFQYYREEENGRGNFPPRFSGLQFPNYSSELNVNALELDDSALYLCASSLRQGGVGSYGYTFGSGTRLTVV.

The V gene is TRBV19, the J gene TRBJ1-2, with D possibly matching TRBD1 (6 bases). The V gene lost 4 bases and the J gene lost 10 bases, with 10 bases spanning the gap. The germline CDR1 and CDR2 sequences are LNHDA and SQIVND (reference sequence). The CDR3 consists of 11 residues. The CDR3, as DNA: TGTGCCAGTAGTAAAGGACAGATCTACACCTTC. Its protein is CASSKGQIYTF.

This chain uses TRBV5-4 with TRBJ2-7; maybe TRBD1 (6 bases). Germline assignment: CDR1 SGHNT and CDR2 YYREEE (reference sequence). V was pared by 5 bases and J by 1 base, with 19 bases between. The CDR3 is 16 residues long. The CDR3 sequence is CASSRAQGNRSYEQYF. CDR3 nucleotide sequence: TGTGCCAGCAGTCGGGCCCAGGGGAATCGGTCCTACGAGCAGTACTTC.

The chain recombines TRBV10-3 with TRBJ2-4, with TRBD2 matching 10 bases. The CDR3 sequence is 18 residues long. V was clipped by 3 bases and J by 1 base; unmatched bases: 9. Germline loops: CDR1 ENHRY, CDR2 SYGVKD. The CDR3 here is CAISEGAGGPVAKNIQYF. CDR3 DNA sequence: TGTGCCATCAGTGAAGGAGCGGGAGGGCCGGTGGCCAAAAACATTCAGTACTTC.

The chain combines TRBV7-9 with TRBJ2-4, with 9 bases aligning to TRBD1. The CDR3 loop spans 16 amino acids. Germline V lookup: CDR1 SEHNR, CDR2 FQNEAQ (reference sequence). With V trimmed by 2 bases and J by 2 bases, 4 bases remained unmatched. CDR3 protein: CASSLNRGPSKNIQYF. In nucleotides, the CDR3 is TGTGCCAGCAGCTTAAACAGGGGGCCCTCCAAAAACATTCAGTACTTC.

V usage is TRBV4-1 and J usage is TRBJ2-4; the match to TRBD2 covers 7 bases. V gave up 3 bases and J gave up 8 bases; unmatched junction bases: 10. The CDR3 length is 15 residues. CDR1 is MGHRA and CDR2 is YSYEKL in the germline V gene. This CDR3 reads CASSHNLPSGDIQYF. The DNA of the CDR3 is TGCGCCAGCAGCCATAATCTGCCCAGCGGGGACATTCAGTACTTC.

The chain employs TRBV7-6 and TRBJ2-1; possible D gene TRBD1, 6 bases. In germline, CDR1 is SGHVS, CDR2 FNYEAQ. The CDR3 is 16 residues long. The V gene lost 4 bases and the J gene lost 3 bases, with 16 bases spanning the gap. The CDR3 spells CASSSVTGTSYNEQFF. In DNA form, the CDR3 reads TGTGCCAGCAGCTCAGTCACCGGGACAAGCTACAATGAGCAGTTCTTC.

The rearrangement links TRBV5-4 to TRBJ2-1, with 7 bases fitting TRBD1. J was trimmed by 5 bases and V by 3 bases; bases with no gene match: 5. The CDR3 is 14 residues long. The germline CDR1 and CDR2 sequences are SGHNT and YYREEE (reference sequence). CDR3: CASSWDSDHNEQFF. As DNA, the CDR3 is TGTGCCAGCAGCTGGGACAGTGACCACAATGAGCAGTTCTTC. Full variable domain (rest looked up from reference TRBV5-4 and TRBJ2-1): ETGVTQSPTHLIKTRGQQVTLRCSSQSGHNTVSWYQQALGQGPQFIFQYYREEENGRGNFPPRFSGLQFPNYSSELNVNALELDDSALYLCASSWDSDHNEQFFGPGTRLTVL.

This clone was seen a single time. The chain combines TRBV4-2 with TRBJ1-2; 7 bases line up with TRBD1. The CDR3 extends over 16 amino acids. Looked up from germline, CDR1 is LGHNA and CDR2 is YNFKEQ. The J segment lost 3 bases and the V segment lost 0 bases, leaving 7 bases of the junction unmatched. The CDR3 bases are TGTGCCAGCAGCCAAGATGCGGGGCAGGGGGACTATGGCTACACCTTC. This sequence encodes CASSQDAGQGDYGYTF.

V gene TRBV5-1 combines with J gene TRBJ1-1; no definite D call. Germline values: CDR1 SGHRS, CDR2 YFSETQ. V dropped 1 base and J dropped 3 bases, with 16 bases sitting between them. This CDR3 is 16 amino acids long. CDR3: CASSLFGFPGDTEAFF. CDR3 sequence (DNA): TGCGCCAGCAGCTTGTTCGGTTTTCCCGGGGACACTGAAGCTTTCTTT.

The chain joins TRBV5-1 to TRBJ1-1; possible D gene TRBD1, 6 bases. This CDR3 has 14 amino acids. Germline V gene data show CDR1 as SGHRS and CDR2 as YFSETQ. V gave up 1 base and J gave up 4 bases, with 11 bases separating them. In nucleotides, the CDR3 is TGCGCCAGCAGCTTGAGGGGGAGTGGCACTGAAGCTTTCTTT. This gives the protein CASSLRGSGTEAFF. The full variable domain, with the rest looked up from reference TRBV5-1 and TRBJ1-1, is KAGVTQTPRYLIKTRGQQVTLSCSPISGHRSVSWYQQTPGQGLQFLFEYFSETQRNKGNFPGRFSGRQFSNSRSEMNVSTLELGDSALYLCASSLRGSGTEAFFGQGTRLTVV.

The J gene is TRBJ2-3, the V gene TRBV7-2; no definite D call. This CDR3 is built from 14 residues. The V end lost 2 bases, the J end lost 5 bases, and 11 bases lay between the germline ends. Germline V gene data show CDR1 as SGHTA and CDR2 as FQGNSA. CDR3 sequence reads: CASSLRAAGDTQYF. The CDR3 DNA is TGTGCCAGCAGCTTACGCGCTGCTGGAGATACGCAGTATTTT.